One and the same sample provided the 31 T cell receptor beta chains below, sequenced in a study of T cells in localized non-small cell lung cancer. Generated by immunoSEQ multiplex PCR, the TCRdb table keeps only in-frame clones and is missing some. The repertoire holds 1,500 to 2,000 clones, with roughly 24% as singletons. This specimen was lung tumor tissue, taken before any cancer treatment. The receptor set was obtained from a male donor aged 60 or older with stage II squamous cell lung carcinoma.

By share, this clone counts as large. The rearrangement uses TRBV11-3 and TRBJ1-1, with 7 bases fitting TRBD1. This CDR3 comprises 15 residues. Germline V gene sequence: CDR1 SGHNT, CDR2 YENEEA. J gave up 10 bases and V 5 bases, and 16 bases lay outside the gene matches. Here the CDR3 reads CASSPLQGRIGVAFF. The CDR3 DNA sequence: TGTGCCAGCAGCCCTTTACAGGGGAGGATAGGGGTAGCTTTCTTT.

This clone is deemed medium-sized. The chain is built from TRBV6-8 and TRBJ2-7; 8 bases are a match to TRBD2. CDR3 length: 15 residues. Losses at the gene ends were 5 bases for V and 5 bases for J; bases not matched to a gene: 11. Germline CDR1 MNHGY, CDR2 SAAAGT. The DNA of the CDR3 is TGTGCCAGCAGTGCTCCGGGACTAGAGATCCACGAGCAGTACTTC. Translation gives CASSAPGLEIHEQYF.

The V call is TRBV25-1, the J call TRBJ2-7; 7 bases are shared with TRBD2. Unmatched junction bases numbered 6, after V lost 4 bases and J lost 3 bases. Germline loops: CDR1 MGHDK, CDR2 SYGVNS. The CDR3 runs to 14 residues. CDR3 residues: CASSVLAEVYEQYF. The CDR3 coding sequence is TGTGCCAGCAGTGTGCTAGCGGAGGTCTACGAGCAGTACTTC.

The gene calls are TRBV9 and TRBJ2-3; tentatively, D is TRBD1 or TRBD2 (6 bases each). The germline gives CDR1 SGDLS, CDR2 YYNGEE. The CDR3 has 15 amino acids. Trimming took 5 bases from V and 1 from J, leaving 14 bases between them. CDR3 coding DNA: TGTGCCAGCAGTGGGGGCGGGGTAGGCACAGATACGCAGTATTTT. Translated: CASSGGGVGTDTQYF.

This clone has just a few counts. The chain combines TRBV9 with TRBJ2-1; no reliable D call. The CDR3 is made up of 13 amino acids. V shed 3 bases and J shed 6 bases, with 10 bases lying between them. The germline gives CDR1 SGDLS, CDR2 YYNGEE. Here the CDR3 reads CASSDDLPNEQFF. As DNA, the CDR3 is TGTGCCAGCAGCGACGACTTGCCCAATGAGCAGTTCTTC.

The chain is built from TRBV28 and TRBJ2-5, with 7 nucleotides matching TRBD1. J was trimmed by 2 bases and V by 8 bases; bases with no gene match: 2. Germline CDR1 and CDR2: MDHEN and SYDVKM. This CDR3 has 12 amino acids. The CDR3 loop reads CASVDRQETQYF. The CDR3 DNA reads TGTGCCAGCGTGGACAGGCAAGAGACCCAGTACTTC.

The J gene is TRBJ1-5, the V gene TRBV28; unclear D gene. V shed 0 bases and J shed 5 bases, with 8 bases lying between them. CDR3 length: 14 amino acids. CDR1 and CDR2 from the germline V gene are MDHEN and SYDVKM. The CDR3 loop reads CASSLWPSHQPQHF. CDR3 nucleotides: TGTGCCAGCAGTTTATGGCCGTCCCATCAGCCCCAGCATTTT.

This clone has a handful of counts. The J gene is TRBJ2-2, the V gene TRBV11-3; D might be TRBD1 (5 bases). Trimming left V 4 bases short and J 0 bases short, with 9 bases between. CDR1 and CDR2 (germline): SGHNT, YENEEA. This CDR3 region has 15 residues. DNA of the CDR3: TGTGCCAGCAGCTCAAAGGGGTCGAACACCGGGGAGCTGTTTTTT. It is translated as CASSSKGSNTGELFF.

This clone counts as medium-sized (0.01 to 0.1%). The chain is built from TRBV6-8 and TRBJ2-6, with 7 bases that match TRBD2. The CDR3 sequence is 16 residues long. Germline V gene lookup returns CDR1 MNHGY and CDR2 SAAAGT. V was clipped by 5 bases and J by 0 bases; unmatched bases: 4. The DNA for the CDR3 is TGTGCCAGCAGTCTAGCGGTGCCCTCTGGGGCCAACGTCCTGACTTTC. It specifies CASSLAVPSGANVLTF.

The CDR3 region has the DNA TGTGCCAGCAGTTCGACAGGGGGCGCGTACAATGAGCAGTTCTTC. Translating it yields CASSSTGGAYNEQFF. V is TRBV28 and J is TRBJ2-1; the match to TRBD1 covers 10 bases. V lost 4 bases and J lost 4; bases outside the gene matches: 4. Germline CDR1 and CDR2: MDHEN and SYDVKM. The CDR3 covers 15 residues.

This clone showed up just a few times. This sequence joins TRBV18 and TRBJ2-5, with D perhaps TRBD1 (6 bases). CDR1 is KGHSH and CDR2 is LQKENI in the germline V gene. The CDR3 consists of 14 residues. Trimming pared 3 bases from V and 2 bases from J, leaving 10 bases between. DNA of the CDR3: TGTGCCAGCTCACCGGGACACCTTCAAGAGACCCAGTACTTC. This codes for CASSPGHLQETQYF.

The chain uses TRBV9 and TRBJ1-2; possibly TRBD1 for D (5 bases). There are 12 residues in the CDR3. Trimming shortened V by 5 bases and J by 4 bases, and 9 bases separated the two germline ends. CDR1 and CDR2 (germline): SGDLS, YYNGEE. The CDR3: CASSEGSYGYTF. CDR3 nucleotides: TGTGCCAGCAGTGAGGGGTCCTATGGCTACACCTTC. The complete variable domain, with remaining parts taken from reference TRBV9 and TRBJ1-2, reads DSGVTQTPKHLITATGQRVTLRCSPRSGDLSVYWYQQSLDQGLQFLIQYYNGEERAKGNILERFSAQQFPDLHSELNLSSLELGDSALYFCASSEGSYGYTFGSGTRLTVV.

By share, this clone counts as medium-sized. J is TRBJ2-2 and V is TRBV28; D not resolved. Germline CDR1 is MDHEN and CDR2 is SYDVKM. V lost 4 bases, J lost 0 bases, and 9 bases lay in between. The CDR3 length is 15 residues. The DNA of the CDR3 is TGTGCCAGCAGTTCTGCCAGCGCGAACACCGGGGAGCTGTTTTTT. Its translation: CASSSASANTGELFF.

The rearrangement uses TRBV28 and TRBJ2-5; TRBD2 aligns across 7 bases. With 2 bases clipped from V and 0 bases from J, the junction kept 3 bases outside the gene matches. CDR3 length: 15 amino acids. CDR1 and CDR2 from the germline V gene are MDHEN and SYDVKM. The CDR3 DNA reads TGTGCCAGCAGTTTAATAACTAGCGACCAAGAGACCCAGTACTTC. This gives the protein CASSLITSDQETQYF.

This clone was seen only a few times. The chain couples TRBV28 to TRBJ2-7, with TRBD2 matching over 8 bases. With V trimmed by 5 bases and J by 3 bases, 12 bases remained unmatched. Germline V gene sequence: CDR1 MDHEN, CDR2 SYDVKM. The CDR3 runs 16 residues. DNA of the CDR3: TGTGCCAGCAGTCCCTCCCCGGGACTAGGGATCTACGAGCAGTACTTC. Its translation: CASSPSPGLGIYEQYF.

This clone was seen only a few times. The chain joins TRBV6-8 to TRBJ2-7; D gene uncertain. Germline CDR1 MNHGY, CDR2 SAAAGT. The CDR3 length is 12 residues. The V end lost 10 bases, the J end lost 6 bases, and 16 bases lay between the germline ends. DNA for the CDR3: TGTGCCACCGGGCTTTATATTGGCGAGCAGTACTTC. Translating gives CATGLYIGEQYF.

The chain uses TRBV10-3 and TRBJ2-7; TRBD2 aligns across 7 bases. The junction had 9 bases not matched to a gene; V was cut back by 2 bases and J by 2 bases. The CDR3 runs to 16 residues. CDR1 ENHRY and CDR2 SYGVKD come from the germline V gene. The CDR3 here is CAISEPRLAQAYEQYF. CDR3 sequence (DNA): TGTGCCATCAGTGAGCCCAGACTAGCTCAAGCCTACGAGCAGTACTTC.

The chain uses TRBV5-1 and TRBJ2-1; tentatively, D is TRBD2 (5 bases). This CDR3 has 14 residues. Germline V gene data show CDR1 as SGHRS and CDR2 as YFSETQ. Trimming took 4 bases from V and 2 from J, leaving 10 bases between them. In DNA, the CDR3 is TGCGCCAGCAGCCCCGGGAACCCCTACAATGAGCAGTTCTTC. This codes for CASSPGNPYNEQFF.

This clone occurred a few times. The rearrangement joins TRBV9 to TRBJ1-5; D is perhaps TRBD1 (5 bases). Trimming took off 7 bases at V and 4 bases at J, with 21 bases between the two ends. CDR1 and CDR2 from the germline V gene are SGDLS and YYNGEE. The CDR3 sequence is 16 residues long. The CDR3 sequence: CASLSDQFQGNQPQHF. The CDR3 DNA follows: TGTGCCAGCCTTTCCGATCAATTCCAGGGTAATCAGCCCCAGCATTTT.

This chain joins TRBV19 and TRBJ2-5; 10 bases match TRBD2. CDR1 is LNHDA and CDR2 is SQIVND in the germline V gene (reference sequence). J gave up 4 bases and V 0 bases, and 5 bases lay outside the gene matches. CDR3 length: 16 amino acids. CDR3 in amino acids: CASSIDLAGAAETQYF. CDR3 coding DNA: TGTGCCAGTAGTATAGATCTAGCGGGAGCAGCAGAGACCCAGTACTTC.

The chain carries TRBV11-3 and TRBJ1-5, with D perhaps matching TRBD1 (5 bases). Germline lookup yields CDR1 SGHNT and CDR2 YENEEA. The ends were cut back, 5 bases at V and 5 bases at J, with 13 bases in the middle. The CDR3 extends over 14 amino acids. Here the CDR3 DNA reads TGTGCCAGCAGCCTCCTCCCGGGGGATCAGCCCCAGCATTTT. Translating it yields CASSLLPGDQPQHF.

The V and J genes are TRBV11-3 and TRBJ2-7, with 13 bases aligning to TRBD2. V dropped 5 bases and J dropped 7; count of bases not matched to a gene: 11. This CDR3 is built from 16 residues. Germline CDR1 is SGHNT and CDR2 is YENEEA. In nucleotides, the CDR3 is TGTGCCAGCAGCCAGGAATGGACTAGCGGGGGCGGGGAGCAGTACTTC. Translated, it gives CASSQEWTSGGGEQYF.

In this sample, this clone turned up a few times. This chain connects TRBV11-3 to TRBJ1-1; D gene uncertain. CDR3 size: 14 residues. Trimming took off 3 bases at V and 11 bases at J, with 19 bases between the two ends. From germline, CDR1 is SGHNT and CDR2 YENEEA. The CDR3 loop is CASSLAAGRRVAFF. In nucleotides, the CDR3 is TGTGCCAGCAGCTTGGCGGCAGGAAGACGGGTGGCTTTCTTT.

This clone counts as medium-sized. The chain couples TRBV11-3 to TRBJ2-7; D is unresolved. The CDR3 runs to 15 residues. V lost 4 bases, J lost 4 bases, and 17 bases lay in between. Germline CDR1 is SGHNT and CDR2 is YENEEA. DNA of the CDR3: TGTGCCAGCAGCTCTACTGACTTCGTCCGGTACGAGCAGTACTTC. Translating gives CASSSTDFVRYEQYF.

The chain uses TRBV11-1 and TRBJ1-3; D is ambiguous. The CDR3 spans 16 residues. Between the trimmed V and J ends, which lost 5 bases and 0 bases, there was a span of 14 bases. CDR1 SGHAT and CDR2 FQDESV come from the germline V gene (reference sequence). The CDR3 here is CASSQVEAHSGNTIYF. The CDR3 region has the DNA TGTGCCAGCAGCCAAGTCGAGGCGCACTCTGGAAACACCATATATTTT.

The V and J genes are TRBV14 and TRBJ2-7; the D call may be TRBD1 or TRBD2 (5 bases each). The CDR3 runs 14 residues. Trimming left V 3 bases short and J 7 bases short, with 16 bases between. Looked up from germline, CDR1 is SGHDN and CDR2 is FVKESK. The CDR3, as DNA: TGTGCCAGCAGCCACGTACTGGGACCTAGGGAGCAGTACTTC. The encoded protein is CASSHVLGPREQYF.

The gene calls are TRBV9 and TRBJ2-5; 7 nucleotides agree with TRBD1. The CDR3 loop spans 15 amino acids. Germline V gene data show CDR1 as SGDLS and CDR2 as YYNGEE. The V gene end was trimmed by 5 bases and the J gene end by 2 bases; junction bases not matched to a gene: 9. In DNA form, the CDR3 reads TGTGCCAGCAGAGACAGGGTTGAGTGGCAAGAGACCCAGTACTTC. It yields the protein CASRDRVEWQETQYF.

This clone was seen more than once but under ten times. J is TRBJ2-2 and V is TRBV19; D is undetermined. Germline loops: CDR1 LNHDA, CDR2 SQIVND (reference sequence). The V gene lost 5 bases and the J gene lost 7 bases, with 20 bases spanning the gap. The CDR3 consists of 16 residues. In DNA, the CDR3 is TGTGCCAGTAGTGAGAAGCAAGGCGCAGGCCTCGGGGAGCTGTTTTTT. Its protein product is CASSEKQGAGLGELFF.

In this sample, this clone turned up a few times. The rearrangement uses TRBV2 and TRBJ2-2; a possible D gene is TRBD1 (6 bases). CDR1 and CDR2 from the germline V gene are SNHLY and FYNNEI. The length of the CDR3 is 12 residues. Trimming removed 8 bases at V and 7 bases at J, with 11 bases between. This chain's CDR3 is CASYRGFGELFF. The CDR3 coding sequence is TGTGCCAGCTATAGGGGGTTCGGGGAGCTGTTTTTT.

Relative to its sample, this clone is medium-sized. The V and J genes are TRBV9 and TRBJ2-3; no clear D gene. V lost 4 bases, J lost 4 bases, and 10 bases lay in between. Looked up from germline, CDR1 is SGDLS and CDR2 is YYNGEE. CDR3 size: 13 residues. The CDR3 is CASSYSQADTQYF. The CDR3 bases are TGTGCCAGCAGCTATTCCCAGGCAGATACGCAGTATTTT.

The chain joins TRBV11-3 to TRBJ2-2; 9 bases fit TRBD1. Germline values: CDR1 SGHNT, CDR2 YENEEA. V was pared by 5 bases and J by 3 bases, with 7 bases of the junction left unmatched. This CDR3 region has 16 residues. CDR3: CASSRTGGIDTGELFF. The CDR3 coding sequence is TGTGCCAGCAGCCGTACAGGGGGCATAGACACCGGGGAGCTGTTTTTT.